Listed below are T cell receptor beta chains from one sample, sequenced in a study of CD8 T cells in ankylosing spondylitis. TCRdb reanalysed the 5' RACE reads using MiXCR and keeps one entry per CDR3 protein. This table has around 100,000 distinct CDR3 sequences, 24% appearing once. Sample: synovial fluid, either unsorted or a sorted T cell fraction (not recorded which). The receptors come from a male donor with ankylosing spondylitis. The CDR3 runs from the conserved cysteine through the conserved F or W. Fields, in order: J gene, clone size, D gene, V gene, CDR3 DNA, CDR3 protein. A D gene is named only where the DNA matches it firmly. For some rows the clone size is stated as once, few or many, or as a class when expanded; others skip it.

TRBJ2-1 few NA TRBV5-1 TGCGCCAGCAGCTTCCTGTCTCCGACCTACAATGAGCAGTTCTTC CASSFLSPTYNEQFF
TRBJ2-3 many NA TRBV2 TGTGCCAGCAGTGAAGCTCTAGCGACAGATACGCAGTATTTT CASSEALATDTQYF
TRBJ1-5 NA TRBD1 TRBV12-3/TRBV12-4 TGTGCCAGCCGGGGACAGGGGTTCAATCAGCCCCAGCATTTT CASRGQGFNQPQHF
TRBJ2-1 once TRBD2 TRBV3-1 TGTGCCAGCAGCCAAGCCCCTGCGGGAGCTGGGGAGCAGTTCTTC CASSQAPAGAGEQFF
TRBJ2-3 few NA TRBV3-1 TGTGCCAGCAGCCAAGACCTCCATTCTATCATGGATACGCAGTATTTT CASSQDLHSIMDTQYF
TRBJ2-1 NA NA TRBV20-1 TGCAGTGCTAGCGGGCCCTCCTACAATGAGCAGTTCTTC CSASGPSYNEQFF
TRBJ2-6 NA NA TRBV7-2 TGTGCCAGCAGCTTACTACAGGGTCCCTCTGGGGCCAACGTCCTGACTTTC CASSLLQGPSGANVLTF
TRBJ2-3 few NA TRBV12-3/TRBV12-4 TGTGCCAGCAGTTTACTGGGTAGCGAAGATACGCAGTATTTT CASSLLGSEDTQYF
TRBJ1-5 NA TRBD1 TRBV18 TGTGCCAGCTCACAGGGGGCGGACCAGCCCCAGCATTTT CASSQGADQPQHF
TRBJ2-1 few NA TRBV3-1 TGTGCCAGCAGCCCCCACGGGGATGAGCAGTTCTTC CASSPHGDEQFF
TRBJ2-3 few TRBD2 TRBV7-9 TGTGCCAGCAGCTTAGGCGAGCGGGGCTTCGGGGATACGCAGTATTTT CASSLGERGFGDTQYF
TRBJ2-1 few NA TRBV12-3/TRBV12-4 TGTGCCAGCAGTTTTAGGCGGGATCGGTACAATGAGCAGTTCTTC CASSFRRDRYNEQFF
TRBJ1-5 many NA TRBV2 TGTGCCAGCAGCCCGCCAGCTAAGAACAGGCATAATCAGCCCCAGCATTTT CASSPPAKNRHNQPQHF
TRBJ1-5 few NA TRBV6-1 TGTGCCAGCAGTGAACGGGCGACAGAAGGCAATCAGCCCCAGCATTTT CASSERATEGNQPQHF
TRBJ1-2 NA NA TRBV27 TGTGCCAGCAGTTTATCGGTAGGGTCGACTGGCTACACCTTC CASSLSVGSTGYTF
TRBJ1-2 many TRBD1 TRBV2 TGTGCCAGCAGTTGGGACAGGGATGCTAACTATGGCTACACCTTC CASSWDRDANYGYTF
TRBJ2-4 few NA TRBV15 TGTGCCACCAGCAGAGGGCGGGATAATCGAAACATTCAGTACTTC CATSRGRDNRNIQYF
TRBJ1-1 NA NA TRBV5-5 TGTGCCAGCAGCTTGCACGCTGAAGCTTTCTTT CASSLHAEAFF
TRBJ2-5 few TRBD2 TRBV19 TGTGCCAGTAGCCAAGGACTAGCGGTAGAGACCCAGTACTTC CASSQGLAVETQYF
TRBJ2-1 many NA TRBV5-1 TGCGCCAGCAGCTTACCCTCCTCCGGCAATGAGCAGTTCTTC CASSLPSSGNEQFF
TRBJ2-1 NA TRBD2 TRBV24-1 TGTGCCACCAGTGATTCCTCTAGCGGTGACCTCGATGAGCAGTTCTTC CATSDSSSGDLDEQFF
TRBJ1-2 NA NA TRBV30 TGTGCCTGGAGTCCCAAAGTGGGTGGCTACACCTTC CAWSPKVGGYTF
TRBJ1-1 few TRBD1 TRBV7-9 TGTGCCAGCAGCCACGGGACAGGGGGGACTGAAGCTTTCTTT CASSHGTGGTEAFF
TRBJ2-2 many NA TRBV7-2 TGTGCCAGCAGCTTGGAAAGGGTAACCGGGGAGCTGTTTTTT CASSLERVTGELFF
TRBJ2-1 many TRBD2 TRBV20-1 TGCAGTGCTAGGACTAGCGGGTACAATGAGCAGTTCTTC CSARTSGYNEQFF
TRBJ1-6 once NA TRBV12-3/TRBV12-4 TGTGCCAGCAGTTTGCTCTTTCCGGGTGATTCACCCCTCCACTTT CASSLLFPGDSPLHF
TRBJ2-3 NA NA TRBV5-1 TGCGCCAGCAGCTTCCGCTTCAGGGATAGCACAGATACGCAGTATTTT CASSFRFRDSTDTQYF
TRBJ2-2 few NA TRBV7-7 TGTGCCAGCAGCCTAAGAGGGGACGCCACCGGGGAGCTGTTTTTT CASSLRGDATGELFF
TRBJ1-4 few NA TRBV18 TGTGCCAGCTCACCACCCGACAGAAATATAAATGAAAAACTGTTTTTT CASSPPDRNINEKLFF
TRBJ2-2 NA NA TRBV19 TGTGCCAGTAGTCCAAGGGGCCCTCCCCACACCGGGGAGCTGTTTTTT CASSPRGPPHTGELFF
TRBJ1-2 many TRBD1 TRBV5-1 TGCGCCAGCAGCGCCCGGACAGGGGGCATAGATGGCTACACCTTC CASSARTGGIDGYTF
TRBJ2-1 NA TRBD2 TRBV7-8 TGTGCCAGCAGCTTAAAAACTAGCGGGAGTAGAGAGCAGTTCTTC CASSLKTSGSREQFF
TRBJ2-1 many NA TRBV20-1 TGCAGTGTTATTACAGGGAAATTCGGCAATGAGCAGTTCTTC CSVITGKFGNEQFF
TRBJ2-1 NA NA TRBV11-2 TGTGCCAGCAGCTTAGAACCCCTTAATGAGCAGTTCTTC CASSLEPLNEQFF
TRBJ2-3 NA NA TRBV12-3/TRBV12-4 TGTGCCAGCAGTTTAGGTCGGTGGGGCACAGATACGCAGTATTTT CASSLGRWGTDTQYF
TRBJ2-1 few TRBD2 TRBV11-3 TGTGCCAGCAGCCCCCGACTAGCGGGGGACAATGAGCAGTTCTTC CASSPRLAGDNEQFF
TRBJ1-2 few NA TRBV20-1 TGCAGTGCTAGTGGGGGGCGTCTTACTCACTATGGCTACACCTTC CSASGGRLTHYGYTF
TRBJ1-5 few NA TRBV7-9 TGTGCCAGCGGCAAAGGTCAGCCCCAGCATTTT CASGKGQPQHF
TRBJ1-1 NA NA TRBV7-9 TGTGCCAGCAGCTTAGACAGGTTTGTCGCTGAAGCTTTCTTT CASSLDRFVAEAFF
TRBJ1-1 many NA TRBV4-2 TGTGCCAGCAGCCCAGGGACGGGGAACACTGAAGCTTTCTTT CASSPGTGNTEAFF
TRBJ2-1 NA NA TRBV24-1 TGTGCCACCAGTGATTCCTGGTATGAGCAGTTCTTC CATSDSWYEQFF
TRBJ1-1 many NA TRBV12-3/TRBV12-4 TGTGCCAGCAGTTTCAGGGAGGGATGGACTGAAGCTTTCTTT CASSFREGWTEAFF